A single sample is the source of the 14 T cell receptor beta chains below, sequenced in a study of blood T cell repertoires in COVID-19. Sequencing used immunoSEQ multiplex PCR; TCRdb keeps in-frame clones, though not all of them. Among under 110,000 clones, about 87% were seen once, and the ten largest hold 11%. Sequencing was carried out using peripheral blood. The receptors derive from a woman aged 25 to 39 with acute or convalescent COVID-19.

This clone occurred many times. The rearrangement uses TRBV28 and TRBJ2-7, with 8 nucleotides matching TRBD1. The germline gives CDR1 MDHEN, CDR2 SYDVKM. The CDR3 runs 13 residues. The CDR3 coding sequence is TGTGCTACGAGAGAGACAGGGGCTCACGAGCAGTACTTC. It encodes CATRETGAHEQYF.

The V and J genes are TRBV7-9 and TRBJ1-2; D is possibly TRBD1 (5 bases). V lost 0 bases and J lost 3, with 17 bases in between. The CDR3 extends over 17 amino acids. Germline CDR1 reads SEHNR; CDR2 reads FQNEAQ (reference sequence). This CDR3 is CASSLASIDRPDYGYTF. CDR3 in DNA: TGTGCCAGCAGCTTAGCGTCGATCGACAGACCGGACTATGGCTACACCTTC. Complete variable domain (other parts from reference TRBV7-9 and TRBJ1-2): DTGVSQNPRHKITKRGQNVTFRCDPISEHNRLYWYRQTLGQGPEFLTYFQNEAQLEKSRLLSDRFSAERPKGSFSTLEIQRTEQGDSAMYLCASSLASIDRPDYGYTFGSGTRLTVV.

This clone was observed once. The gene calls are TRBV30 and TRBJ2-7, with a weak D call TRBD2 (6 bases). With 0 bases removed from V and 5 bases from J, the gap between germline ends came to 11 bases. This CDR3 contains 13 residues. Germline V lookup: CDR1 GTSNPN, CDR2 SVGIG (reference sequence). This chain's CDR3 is CAWSVAGGDEQYF. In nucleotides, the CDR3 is TGTGCCTGGAGTGTAGCCGGGGGTGACGAGCAGTACTTC. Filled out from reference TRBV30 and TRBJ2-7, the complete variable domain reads SQTIHQWPATLVQPVGSPLSLECTVEGTSNPNLYWYRQAAGRGLQLLFYSVGIGQISSEVPQNLSASRPQDRQFILSSKKLLLSDSGFYLCAWSVAGGDEQYFGPGTRLTVT.

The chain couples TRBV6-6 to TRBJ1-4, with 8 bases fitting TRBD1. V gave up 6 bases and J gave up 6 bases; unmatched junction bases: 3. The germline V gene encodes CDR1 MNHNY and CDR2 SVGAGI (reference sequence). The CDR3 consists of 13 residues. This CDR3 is CASRGQGHEKLFF. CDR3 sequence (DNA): TGTGCCAGCAGAGGACAGGGACATGAAAAACTGTTTTTT.

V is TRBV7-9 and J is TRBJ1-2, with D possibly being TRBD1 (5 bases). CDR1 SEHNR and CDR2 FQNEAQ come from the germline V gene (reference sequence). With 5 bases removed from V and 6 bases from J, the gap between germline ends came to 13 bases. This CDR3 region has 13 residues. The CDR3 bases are TGTGCCAGCAGCCCTCGACAGTACGATGGCTACACCTTC. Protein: CASSPRQYDGYTF.

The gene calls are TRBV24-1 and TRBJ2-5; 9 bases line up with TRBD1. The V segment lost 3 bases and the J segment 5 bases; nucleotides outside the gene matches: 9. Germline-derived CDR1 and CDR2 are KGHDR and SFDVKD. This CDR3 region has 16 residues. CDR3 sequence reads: CATSDPPGQGRETQYF. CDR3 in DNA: TGTGCCACCAGTGATCCCCCGGGACAGGGTAGGGAGACCCAGTACTTC.

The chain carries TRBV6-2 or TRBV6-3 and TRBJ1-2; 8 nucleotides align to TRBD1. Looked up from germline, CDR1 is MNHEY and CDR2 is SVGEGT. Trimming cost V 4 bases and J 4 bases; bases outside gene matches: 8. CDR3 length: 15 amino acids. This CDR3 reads CASSSPDRVTYGYTF. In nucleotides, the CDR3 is TGTGCCAGCAGTTCGCCGGACAGGGTGACCTATGGCTACACCTTC.

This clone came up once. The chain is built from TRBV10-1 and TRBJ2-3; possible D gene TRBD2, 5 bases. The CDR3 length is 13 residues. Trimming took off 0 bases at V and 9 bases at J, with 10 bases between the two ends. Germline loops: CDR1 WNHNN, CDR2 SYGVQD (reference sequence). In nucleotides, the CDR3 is TGCGCCAGCAGTGAGTCGGGGAGAGGGACGCAGTATTTT. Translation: CASSESGRGTQYF.

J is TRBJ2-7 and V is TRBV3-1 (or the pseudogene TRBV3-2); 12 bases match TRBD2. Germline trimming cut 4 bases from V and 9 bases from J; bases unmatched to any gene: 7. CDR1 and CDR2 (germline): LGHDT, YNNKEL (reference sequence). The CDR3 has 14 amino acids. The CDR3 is CASSLRLAGVGQYF. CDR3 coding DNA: TGTGCCAGCAGCCTCCGACTAGCGGGGGTAGGGCAGTACTTC.

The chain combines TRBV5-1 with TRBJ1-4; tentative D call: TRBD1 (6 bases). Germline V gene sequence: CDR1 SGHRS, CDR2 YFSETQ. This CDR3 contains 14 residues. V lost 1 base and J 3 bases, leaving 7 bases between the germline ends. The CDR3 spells CASSLKGANEKLFF. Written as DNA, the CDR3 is TGCGCCAGCAGCTTGAAGGGGGCTAATGAAAAACTGTTTTTT.

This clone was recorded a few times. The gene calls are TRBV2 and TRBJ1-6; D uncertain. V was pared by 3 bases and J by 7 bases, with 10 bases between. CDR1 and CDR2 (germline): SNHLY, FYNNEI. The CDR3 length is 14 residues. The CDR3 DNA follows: TGTGCCAGCAGTGAGGCCAGAATCAATTCACCCCTCCACTTT. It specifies CASSEARINSPLHF.

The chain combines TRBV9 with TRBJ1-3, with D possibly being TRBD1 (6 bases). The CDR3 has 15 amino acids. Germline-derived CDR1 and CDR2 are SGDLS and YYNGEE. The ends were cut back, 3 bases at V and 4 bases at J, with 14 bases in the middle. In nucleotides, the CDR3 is TGTGCCAGCAGCGCAGCCAGGGGACCGGGAAACACCATATATTTT. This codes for CASSAARGPGNTIYF.

The CDR3, as DNA: TGTGCCAGCAGCGTGGGTGGCCCGGGCACTGAAGCTTTCTTT. The encoded protein is CASSVGGPGTEAFF. V usage is TRBV9 and J usage is TRBJ1-1; D call uncertain. V lost 2 bases and J lost 4, with 12 bases in between. There are 14 residues in the CDR3. Per the germline V gene, CDR1 is SGDLS and CDR2 is YYNGEE.

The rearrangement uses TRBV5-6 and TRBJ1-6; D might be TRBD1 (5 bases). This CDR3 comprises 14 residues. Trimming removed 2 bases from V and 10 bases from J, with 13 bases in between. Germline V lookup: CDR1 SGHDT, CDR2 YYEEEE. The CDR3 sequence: CASSFLTGGSPLHF. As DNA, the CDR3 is TGTGCCAGCAGCTTTTTAACAGGTGGCTCACCCCTCCACTTT.